The rows below give T cell receptor beta chains drawn from one sample of a study of T cells in tumors after PD-1 blockade. Produced via immunoSEQ multiplex PCR; TCRdb's table is partial and in-frame only. The sample holds 45,000 to 60,000 clones, more than 65% seen once. The sequencing used PBMCs, collected before anti-PD-1 therapy. These receptor sequences come from a human donor with advanced basal cell or squamous cell carcinoma (not recorded which). Both conserved end residues are part of each CDR3. D genes are given only for firm matches. Not every row has a clone size; where given, it reads once, few, many or a size class.

size | D | J | V | DNA | CDR3
once | TRBD2 | TRBJ2-7 | TRBV4-1 | TGCGCCAGCAGCCAAGAAATGGGCCTGGGGCTAGCGGGCCGCTCCTCCTACGAGCAGTACTTC | CASSQEMGLGLAGRSSYEQYF
few | TRBD2 | TRBJ2-3 | TRBV28 | TGTGCCAGCAGTTTAGGTCTTCGCGGGGGAGCAGATACGCAGTATTTT | CASSLGLRGGADTQYF
few | - | TRBJ2-5 | TRBV29-1 | TGCAGCGTTGATGAAGGGTCCGAGGCGCAAGAGACCCAGTACTTC | CSVDEGSEAQETQYF
- | - | TRBJ2-3 | TRBV18 | TGTGCCAGCTCACCAGGGGGCCCCATACAGCAGTATTTT | CASSPGGPIQQYF
- | - | TRBJ2-1 | TRBV5-8 | TGTGCCAGCAGCTTGAGGGAGCAGTTCTTC | CASSLREQFF
- | - | TRBJ2-2 | TRBV5-1 | TGCGCCAGCAGCTTGGCCGTAGGCTCTTCGGCCGCTCACGGGGAGCTGTTTTTT | CASSLAVGSSAAHGELFF
- | TRBD2 | TRBJ2-7 | TRBV29-1 | TGCAGCGTTGAGGGGGGGATCAACGAGCAGTACTTC | CSVEGGINEQYF
- | TRBD2 | TRBJ2-1 | TRBV4-2 | TGTGCCAGCAGCCAAGATCCCGGTGTTGGCGGGGGGGAGCTATTCTTC | CASSQDPGVGGGELFF
- | - | TRBJ1-1 | TRBV5-5 | TGTGCCAGCAGCTTGGTACCAGGGCGGGACACTGAAGCTTTCTTT | CASSLVPGRDTEAFF
- | - | TRBJ1-4 | TRBV5-1 | TGCGCCAGCAGCTTGTGGGGCGCGGGAGAAAAACTGTTTTTT | CASSLWGAGEKLFF
- | TRBD2 | TRBJ2-1 | TRBV7-8 | TGTGCCAGCAGCTCCGGACTAGCGGGAATTGTCGATGAGCAGTTCTTC | CASSSGLAGIVDEQFF
once | - | TRBJ2-1 | TRBV6-5 | TGTGCCAGCACGTGGCTTGTAAATGAGCAGTTCTTC | CASTWLVNEQFF
once | - | TRBJ2-7 | TRBV15 | TGTGCCACCAGCAGAGATCAAGGGCACGAGCAGTACTTC | CATSRDQGHEQYF
- | - | TRBJ1-2 | TRBV19 | TGTGCCAGTAGTATTTATCTATGGCAGGGGTCCTATGGCTACACCTTC | CASSIYLWQGSYGYTF
- | TRBD1 | TRBJ2-5 | TRBV7-6 | TGTGCCAGCAGCTTAGCGGGGACAGACCAAGAGACCCAGTACTTC | CASSLAGTDQETQYF
- | - | TRBJ2-2 | TRBV18 | TGTGCCAGCTCATCACAGGGAACCGGGGAGCTGTTTTTT | CASSSQGTGELFF
- | TRBD1 | TRBJ2-7 | TRBV3-1/TRBV3-2 | TGTGCCAGCAGCGAGAGTCGAGAGGGGGCAGTCATGTACTTC | CASSESREGAVMYF
once | - | TRBJ2-3 | TRBV5-1 | TGCGCCAGCGGCGGGGACGGTGGAGATACGCAGTATTTT | CASGGDGGDTQYF
- | - | TRBJ2-2 | TRBV6-5 | TGTGCCAGCAGTTACTCGATGGGTCCCCACACCGGGGAGCTGTTTTTT | CASSYSMGPHTGELFF
- | - | TRBJ1-4 | TRBV5-1 | TGCGCCAGCAGCCTGGGGTGGACACGTAATGAAAAACTGTTTTTT | CASSLGWTRNEKLFF
- | - | TRBJ2-6 | TRBV7-9 | TGTGCCAGCAGCTTAGTAACAGGGTCTGGGGCCAACGTCCTGACTTTC | CASSLVTGSGANVLTF
- | TRBD1 | TRBJ2-1 | TRBV7-6 | TGTGCCAGCAGCTTACTTGGGACAGGGGGTTACAATGAGCAGTTCTTC | CASSLLGTGGYNEQFF